Described below is a single T cell receptor (beta chain) sequence and its context. Primers included in the PCR were 60 Vbeta and 13 Jbeta primers. Assay: immunoSEQ multiplex PCR; the TCRdb copy retains only in-frame clones and omits some. The profile shows around 200,000 clones, around four fifths of them singletons. This sample is drawn from a study of cytomegalovirus exposure and HLA in healthy donors. Germline assignment: CDR1 LGHNA and CDR2 YNFKEQ. V lost 2 bases and J 3 bases, leaving 9 bases between the germline ends. The CDR3 loop spans 14 amino acids. The receptor comes from a woman aged 50 to 60 in good health and CMV-seropositive. The chain combines TRBV4-2 with TRBJ2-3; tentative D call: TRBD1 (6 bases). The sample was PBMCs. In DNA form, the CDR3 reads TGTGCCAGCAGCCAACGACAGGTGACAGATACGCAGTATTTT. Translation gives CASSQRQVTDTQYF.